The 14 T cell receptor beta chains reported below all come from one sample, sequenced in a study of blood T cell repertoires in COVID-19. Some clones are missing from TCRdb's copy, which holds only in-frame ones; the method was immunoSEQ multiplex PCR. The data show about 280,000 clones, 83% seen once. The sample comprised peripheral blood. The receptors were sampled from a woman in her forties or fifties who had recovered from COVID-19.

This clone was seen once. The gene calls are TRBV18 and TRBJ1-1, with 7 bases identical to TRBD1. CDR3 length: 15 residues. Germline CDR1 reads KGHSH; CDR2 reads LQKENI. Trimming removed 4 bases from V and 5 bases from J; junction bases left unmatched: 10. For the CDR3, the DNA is TGTGCCAGCTCACAAACAACAGGGGCGTGGACTGAAGCTTTCTTT. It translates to CASSQTTGAWTEAFF.

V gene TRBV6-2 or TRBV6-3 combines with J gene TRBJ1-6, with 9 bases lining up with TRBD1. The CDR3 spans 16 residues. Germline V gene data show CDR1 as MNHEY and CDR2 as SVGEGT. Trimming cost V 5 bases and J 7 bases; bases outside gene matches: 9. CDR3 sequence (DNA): TGTGCCAGCAGTACCGACAGGGGGAACGTAAATTCACCCCTCCACTTT. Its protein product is CASSTDRGNVNSPLHF.

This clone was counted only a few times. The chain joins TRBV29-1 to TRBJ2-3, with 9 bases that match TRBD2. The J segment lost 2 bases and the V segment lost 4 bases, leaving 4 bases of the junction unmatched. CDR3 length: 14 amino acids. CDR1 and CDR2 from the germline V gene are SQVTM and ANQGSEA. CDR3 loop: CSVAAGGITDTQYF. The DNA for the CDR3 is TGCAGCGTTGCGGCGGGAGGGATCACAGATACGCAGTATTTT.

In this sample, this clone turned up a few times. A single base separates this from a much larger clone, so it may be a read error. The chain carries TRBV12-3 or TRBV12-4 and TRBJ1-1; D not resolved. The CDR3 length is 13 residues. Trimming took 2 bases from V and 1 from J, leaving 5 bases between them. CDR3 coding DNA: TGTGCCAGCAGTTTAACAGAGAACACTGAAGCTTTCTTT. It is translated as CASSLTENTEAFF.

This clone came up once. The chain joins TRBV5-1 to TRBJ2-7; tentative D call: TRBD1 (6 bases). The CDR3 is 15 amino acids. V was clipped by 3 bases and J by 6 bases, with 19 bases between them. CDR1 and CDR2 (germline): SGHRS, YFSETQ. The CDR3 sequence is CASSSDTGFTPEQYF. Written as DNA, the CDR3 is TGCGCCAGCAGCTCAGACACAGGGTTTACTCCCGAGCAGTACTTC. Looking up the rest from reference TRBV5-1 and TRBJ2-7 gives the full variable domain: KAGVTQTPRYLIKTRGQQVTLSCSPISGHRSVSWYQQTPGQGLQFLFEYFSETQRNKGNFPGRFSGRQFSNSRSEMNVSTLELGDSALYLCASSSDTGFTPEQYFGPGTRLTVT.

DNA of the CDR3: TGTGCCACGCGGGGGGGCACAGATACGCAGTATTTT. Encoded protein: CATRGGTDTQYF. The chain recombines TRBV10-3 with TRBJ2-3, with 8 positions matching TRBD2. The V and J ends lost 10 bases and 1 base, in that order; junction bases with no gene match: 1. This CDR3 is built from 12 residues. Looked up from germline, CDR1 is ENHRY and CDR2 is SYGVKD.

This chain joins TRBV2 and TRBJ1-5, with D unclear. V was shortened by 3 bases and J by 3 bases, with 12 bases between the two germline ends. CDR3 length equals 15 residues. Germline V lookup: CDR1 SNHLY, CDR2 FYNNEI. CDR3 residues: CASSEGSIFNQPQHF. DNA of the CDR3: TGTGCCAGCAGTGAGGGCAGTATATTCAATCAGCCCCAGCATTTT.

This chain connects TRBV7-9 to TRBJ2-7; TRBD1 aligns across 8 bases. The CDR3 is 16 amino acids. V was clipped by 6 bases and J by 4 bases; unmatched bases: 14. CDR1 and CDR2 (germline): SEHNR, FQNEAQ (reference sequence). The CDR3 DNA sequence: TGTGCCAGCAGGAGAGACATAGCAGGGGGCATATACGAGCAGTACTTC. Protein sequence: CASRRDIAGGIYEQYF.

The CDR3 loop reads CAWSTGHNQPQHF. In DNA form, the CDR3 reads TGTGCCTGGAGTACAGGACACAATCAGCCCCAGCATTTT. This chain joins TRBV30 and TRBJ1-5, with D possibly TRBD1 on 5 matching bases. The CDR3 has 13 residues. Between the trimmed V and J ends, which lost 2 bases and 3 bases, there was a span of 8 bases. CDR1 is GTSNPN, CDR2 SVGIG, per germline (reference sequence). Using reference TRBV30 and TRBJ1-5 for the parts outside the CDR3, the full variable domain is SQTIHQWPATLVQPVGSPLSLECTVEGTSNPNLYWYRQAAGRGLQLLFYSVGIGQISSEVPQNLSASRPQDRQFILSSKKLLLSDSGFYLCAWSTGHNQPQHFGDGTRLSIL.

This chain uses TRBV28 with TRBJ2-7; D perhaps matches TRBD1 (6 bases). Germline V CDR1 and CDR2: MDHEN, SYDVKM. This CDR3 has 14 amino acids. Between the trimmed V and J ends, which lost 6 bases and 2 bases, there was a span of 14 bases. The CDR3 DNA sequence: TGTGCCAGCAGCCGCATTGGGGACACCTACGAGCAGTACTTC. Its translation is CASSRIGDTYEQYF. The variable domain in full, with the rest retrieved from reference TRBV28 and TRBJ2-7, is DVKVTQSSRYLVKRTGEKVFLECVQDMDHENMFWYRQDPGLGLRLIYFSYDVKMKEKGDIPEGYSVSREKKERFSLILESASTNQTSMYLCASSRIGDTYEQYFGPGTRLTVT.

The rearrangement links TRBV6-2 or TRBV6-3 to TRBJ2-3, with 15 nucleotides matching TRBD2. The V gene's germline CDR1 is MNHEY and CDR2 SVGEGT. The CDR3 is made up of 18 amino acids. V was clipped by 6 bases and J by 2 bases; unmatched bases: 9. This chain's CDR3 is CASSLGLAGGPNTDTQYF. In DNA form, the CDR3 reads TGTGCCAGCAGCCTGGGACTAGCGGGGGGACCTAACACAGATACGCAGTATTTT.

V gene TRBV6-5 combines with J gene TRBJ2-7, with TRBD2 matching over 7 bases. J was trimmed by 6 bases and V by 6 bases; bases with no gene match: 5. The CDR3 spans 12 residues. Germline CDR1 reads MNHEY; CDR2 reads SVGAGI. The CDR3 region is CASRWGGSEQYF. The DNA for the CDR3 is TGTGCCAGCAGGTGGGGAGGGTCCGAGCAGTACTTC.

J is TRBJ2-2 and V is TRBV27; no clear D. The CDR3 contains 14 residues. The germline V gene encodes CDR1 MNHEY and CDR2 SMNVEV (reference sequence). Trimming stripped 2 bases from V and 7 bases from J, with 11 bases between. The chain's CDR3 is CASSLGALVGELFF. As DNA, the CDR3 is TGTGCCAGCAGTTTAGGAGCCCTGGTCGGGGAGCTGTTTTTT.

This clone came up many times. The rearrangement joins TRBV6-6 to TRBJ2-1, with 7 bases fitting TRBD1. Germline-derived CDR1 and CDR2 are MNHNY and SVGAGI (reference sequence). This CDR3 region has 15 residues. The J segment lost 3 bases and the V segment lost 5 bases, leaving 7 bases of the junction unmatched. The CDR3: CASSPAGGFYNEQFF. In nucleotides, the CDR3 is TGTGCCAGCAGTCCCGCAGGGGGATTCTACAATGAGCAGTTCTTC.